This TCR beta chain was identified in a study of cytomegalovirus exposure and HLA in healthy donors. Findings and caveats of the study: Investigators reported under 200 TCR beta chains as tied to cytomegalovirus. Later analysis demonstrated an association between a missense DCLRE1C variant and TCR beta V- and J-gene trimming. A later analysis showed HLA-associated TCR beta chains outstripping equally common others in clonal expansion.

Primers included in the PCR were 60 Vbeta and 13 Jbeta primers. Sequencing was performed with immunoSEQ multiplex PCR; in TCRdb, only in-frame clones are kept and a portion is missing. Of 150,000 to 200,000 clones in the sample, 84% were seen once. Worth noting for this clone: Its antigen remains unidentified.

V gave up 3 bases and J gave up 4 bases, with 12 bases separating them. CDR3 size: 15 residues. Germline V gene lookup returns CDR1 KGHSH and CDR2 LQKENI. Material for sequencing was PBMCs. The chain combines TRBV18 with TRBJ1-4; D is possibly TRBD1 (6 bases). This clonotype originated in a girl aged 5-17 years in good health and CMV-seropositive. The CDR3 here is CASSPLDSINEKLFF. CDR3 coding DNA: TGTGCCAGCTCACCCTTGGACAGTATTAATGAAAAACTGTTTTTT.